This TCR beta chain was recorded in a study of cytomegalovirus exposure and HLA in healthy donors. Study overall: HLA-typed donors were the source of approximately 85 million unique TCRs, which an early data release held.

Notes on the study in general: There were about 160 TCR beta chains listed as cytomegalovirus-associated. Common viral pathogens were later found to be apparently linked to several of the most significant clusters.

In regard to this clone: No antigen is known for it.

The J segment lost 2 bases and the V segment lost 7 bases, leaving 11 bases of the junction unmatched. The CDR3 loop spans 16 amino acids. Looked up from germline, CDR1 is SGHAT and CDR2 is FQNNGV. The PCR had 60 Vbeta and 13 Jbeta primers. As handled by the study authors: Per a later analysis, the number of unique TCR beta chains was some 82 million, of which roughly 9.9 million were shared. Measured with immunoSEQ multiplex PCR; TCRdb has only the in-frame clones, and not every one. V, J and clone size reflect that table, while D and trimming were determined from the DNA. The table shows about 130,000 clones, with 65% to 90% occurring only once.

The sequence was collected from a middle-aged man in good health and CMV-seronegative. The chain uses TRBV11-2 and TRBJ2-7; TRBD1 agrees at 10 bases. Material for sequencing was PBMCs. The CDR3 is CASILAGTGETYEQYF. Here the CDR3 DNA reads TGTGCCAGCATCTTGGCCGGGACAGGGGAAACCTACGAGCAGTACTTC.